This record covers a single TCR beta chain. These data belong to a study of T-cell memory formation after mild COVID-19. Germline assignment: CDR1 MNHEY and CDR2 SVGAGI. The CDR3 consists of 14 residues. V lost 2 bases and J 5 bases, leaving 12 bases between the germline ends. TCRdb used MiXCR to reprocess the 5' RACE reads, holding one entry per CDR3 protein. The table has hundreds of thousands of distinct CDR3 sequences, about 25% seen once; the top ten hold 13%. This receptor was identified in an adult woman who had mild COVID-19 (a few samples of this study predate the infection). Cell type and time point are not known. This sequence joins TRBV6-5 and TRBJ1-2, with no clear D. The material sequenced was PBMCs or a T cell subset sorted from them (not recorded which). The DNA of the CDR3 is TGTGCCAGCAGTTACGGTCACAAAGGGTATGGCTACACCTTC. Encoded protein: CASSYGHKGYGYTF.